This passage covers 20 T cell receptor beta chains from one sample sequenced in a study of tumor-infiltrating lymphocytes in localized non-small cell lung cancer. The data were produced by immunoSEQ multiplex PCR, yet TCRdb's version contains in-frame clones alone and is incomplete. The table includes tens of thousands of clones, roughly three fifths detected once. The specimen was lung tumor tissue. The receptors derive from a human donor with non-small cell lung cancer.

The table lists this clone with a count of one. The chain combines TRBV20-1 with TRBJ2-5, with D perhaps matching TRBD1 or TRBD2 (5 bases each). The CDR3 is made up of 11 amino acids. Deletions cut 5 bases from V and 7 bases from J, with 11 bases between. The germline gives CDR1 DFQATT, CDR2 SNEGSKA (reference sequence). Written as DNA, the CDR3 is TGCAGTGCTTTATCGAGGGGGACCCAGTACTTC. It is translated as CSALSRGTQYF.

The V call is TRBV5-4, the J call TRBJ2-2; TRBD2 aligns across 7 bases. CDR1 is SGHNT and CDR2 is YYREEE in the germline V gene (reference sequence). V lost 3 bases to trimming and J lost 6 bases; unmatched junction nucleotides: 11. CDR3 length: 16 amino acids. The CDR3 DNA reads as TGTGCCAGCAGCTCGGGAGGCGGGACTCCTGCCGGGGAGCTGTTTTTT. Amino acids: CASSSGGGTPAGELFF.

The rearrangement joins TRBV5-1 to TRBJ2-1; 8 bases match TRBD2. Per the germline V gene, CDR1 is SGHRS and CDR2 is YFSETQ. V was pared by 4 bases and J by 10 bases, with 10 bases of the junction left unmatched. The CDR3 spans 14 residues. CDR3 sequence: CASSPLGGGGEQFF. Here the CDR3 DNA reads TGCGCCAGCAGCCCCCTCGGGGGGGGTGGGGAGCAGTTCTTC.

The chain has TRBV12-5 and TRBJ2-3; no clear D gene. Germline lookup yields CDR1 LGHNT and CDR2 FRNRAP. Trimming took 6 bases from V and 2 from J, leaving 3 bases between them. This CDR3 spans 11 amino acids. CDR3 loop: CASGSTDTQYF. In DNA form, the CDR3 reads TGTGCTAGTGGATCCACAGATACGCAGTATTTT.

The chain is built from TRBV9 and TRBJ1-1; D may be TRBD1 (5 bases). V was pared by 2 bases and J by 8 bases, with 16 bases between. Germline loops: CDR1 SGDLS, CDR2 YYNGEE. The CDR3 totals 14 residues. CDR3 in DNA: TGTGCCAGCAGCGTGGGGGGACTCTTACAGGAAGCTTTCTTT. Translation: CASSVGGLLQEAFF.

By share, this clone counts as medium-sized. This chain links TRBV7-2 with TRBJ2-7; D may correspond to TRBD1 or TRBD2 (6 bases each). V shed 0 bases and J shed 4 bases, with 16 bases lying between them. Germline V CDR1 and CDR2: SGHTA, FQGNSA. This CDR3 is 16 amino acids long. The CDR3 loop reads CASSLAGGGTQYEQYF. As DNA, the CDR3 is TGTGCCAGCAGCTTAGCCGGGGGCGGGACCCAATACGAGCAGTACTTC.

The gene calls are TRBV20-1 and TRBJ2-5; D unresolved. V lost 2 bases and J 1 base, leaving 2 bases between the germline ends. CDR1 DFQATT and CDR2 SNEGSKA come from the germline V gene (reference sequence). The CDR3 is 11 residues long. The CDR3 nucleotides are TGCAGTGCTAGATCCCAAGAGACCCAGTACTTC. Translation gives CSARSQETQYF.

The CDR3 loop reads CAIRRTPLMNTEAFF. In DNA form, the CDR3 reads TGTGCCATCAGGCGGACACCGCTCATGAACACTGAAGCTTTCTTT. The genes are TRBV10-3 and TRBJ1-1; the D gene is possibly TRBD1 (5 bases). Germline values: CDR1 ENHRY, CDR2 SYGVKD. CDR3 length equals 15 residues. The V end lost 6 bases, the J end lost 0 bases, and 14 bases lay between the germline ends.

The chain combines TRBV18 with TRBJ1-3; D call uncertain. Germline V gene sequence: CDR1 KGHSH, CDR2 LQKENI. The CDR3 spans 13 residues. V was cut by 3 bases and J by 7 bases, with 10 bases left in between. CDR3 loop: CASSPAIGNTIYF. CDR3 nucleotides: TGTGCCAGCTCACCGGCCATCGGCAACACCATATATTTT.

The chain uses TRBV9 and TRBJ2-3; 8 nucleotides agree with TRBD2. The germline V gene has CDR1 SGDLS and CDR2 YYNGEE. V lost 0 bases and J lost 7; bases outside the gene matches: 7. The CDR3 has 15 residues. The CDR3 is CASSVESGSMYTQYF. CDR3 DNA sequence: TGTGCCAGCAGCGTAGAAAGCGGGAGCATGTATACGCAGTATTTT.

The rearrangement uses TRBV9 and TRBJ1-1; D may be TRBD1 (6 bases). The germline CDR1 and CDR2 sequences are SGDLS and YYNGEE. The V end was cut by 5 bases, the J end by 0 bases, with 14 bases between. CDR3 length equals 15 residues. The CDR3 region is CASSVSAGVNTEAFF. CDR3 nucleotide sequence: TGTGCCAGCAGTGTCAGTGCAGGGGTGAACACTGAAGCTTTCTTT.

This clone was seen a few times. The chain carries TRBV2 and TRBJ1-3, with D possibly matching TRBD1 (6 bases). The CDR3 has 14 residues. Germline V gene sequence: CDR1 SNHLY, CDR2 FYNNEI. V lost 6 bases and J 1 base, leaving 10 bases between the germline ends. The CDR3 sequence: CASRSRGSGNTIYF. The CDR3 region has the DNA TGTGCCAGCAGATCCAGGGGTTCTGGAAACACCATATATTTT. The full variable domain, with the rest looked up from reference TRBV2 and TRBJ1-3, is EPEVTQTPSHQVTQMGQEVILRCVPISNHLYFYWYRQILGQKVEFLVSFYNNEISEKSEIFDDQFSVERPDGSNFTLKIRSTKLEDSAMYFCASRSRGSGNTIYFGEGSWLTVV.

V is TRBV4-1 and J is TRBJ1-2, with 7 bases aligning to TRBD1. The germline CDR1 and CDR2 sequences are MGHRA and YSYEKL. The CDR3 extends over 15 amino acids. With V trimmed by 3 bases and J by 1 base, 5 bases remained unmatched. In DNA, the CDR3 is TGCGCCAGCAGCCAGACAGGGACCTATAACTATGGCTACACCTTC. It translates to CASSQTGTYNYGYTF.

This clone has more than one count but fewer than ten. This chain joins TRBV5-1 and TRBJ1-1; TRBD1 is a possible D gene (5 bases). Between the trimmed V and J ends, which lost 1 base and 6 bases, there was a span of 16 bases. In germline, CDR1 is SGHRS, CDR2 YFSETQ. CDR3 length: 15 residues. The CDR3 sequence is CASSLFGGNNAEAFF. For the CDR3, the DNA is TGCGCCAGCAGCTTGTTTGGGGGGAATAACGCTGAAGCTTTCTTT.

The V call is TRBV2, the J call TRBJ1-5; no reliable D call. In germline, CDR1 is SNHLY, CDR2 FYNNEI. The CDR3 is 13 amino acids. V was cut by 7 bases and J by 3 bases, with 10 bases left in between. The CDR3, as DNA: TGTGCCAGCAACAAGGAGAACAATCAGCCCCAGCATTTT. This translates into CASNKENNQPQHF. Drawing the rest from reference TRBV2 and TRBJ1-5, the complete variable domain is EPEVTQTPSHQVTQMGQEVILRCVPISNHLYFYWYRQILGQKVEFLVSFYNNEISEKSEIFDDQFSVERPDGSNFTLKIRSTKLEDSAMYFCASNKENNQPQHFGDGTRLSIL.

This chain links TRBV28 with TRBJ1-2; 8 nucleotides line up with TRBD1. The V and J ends lost 4 bases and 0 bases, in that order; junction bases with no gene match: 10. The germline CDR1 and CDR2 sequences are MDHEN and SYDVKM. This CDR3 contains 17 residues. In nucleotides, the CDR3 is TGTGCCAGCAGTTCCCCCAGGGGGCGTGAAGCTAACTATGGCTACACCTTC. Translated, it gives CASSSPRGREANYGYTF.

The chain has TRBV5-1 and TRBJ2-7; D could derive from TRBD1 or TRBD2 (5 bases each). The CDR3 length is 21 residues. Trimming stripped 1 base from V and 3 bases from J, with 32 bases between. Germline V gene sequence: CDR1 SGHRS, CDR2 YFSETQ. CDR3 sequence: CASSLMGGKGTAAERYYEQYF. The CDR3 DNA sequence: TGCGCCAGCAGCTTGATGGGTGGAAAAGGGACCGCGGCGGAACGTTACTACGAGCAGTACTTC.

The J gene is TRBJ1-5, the V gene TRBV18, with a tentative D call TRBD1 (5 bases). Trimming shortened V by 3 bases and J by 3 bases, and 12 bases separated the two germline ends. Germline V gene sequence: CDR1 KGHSH, CDR2 LQKENI. CDR3 length: 15 amino acids. In nucleotides, the CDR3 is TGTGCCAGCTCACCGCCCCCGGGGCCCAATCAGCCCCAGCATTTT. Its protein is CASSPPPGPNQPQHF.

This clone came up a few times. This chain links TRBV15 with TRBJ1-5, with TRBD1 matching over 9 bases. The CDR3 consists of 15 residues. With V trimmed by 2 bases and J by 4 bases, 3 bases remained unmatched. Germline V gene lookup returns CDR1 LNHNV and CDR2 YYDKDF (reference sequence). The CDR3 loop reads CATSRSGTGNQPQHF. The CDR3 DNA is TGTGCCACCAGCAGATCCGGGACAGGGAATCAGCCCCAGCATTTT.

The gene calls are TRBV7-9 and TRBJ2-7; unclear D gene. V dropped 5 bases and J dropped 1 base, with 6 bases sitting between them. Per the germline V gene, CDR1 is SEHNR and CDR2 is FQNEAQ (reference sequence). The CDR3 spans 12 residues. CDR3 sequence: CASSPGSYEQYF. The CDR3 DNA reads as TGTGCCAGCAGCCCGGGTTCCTACGAGCAGTACTTC.